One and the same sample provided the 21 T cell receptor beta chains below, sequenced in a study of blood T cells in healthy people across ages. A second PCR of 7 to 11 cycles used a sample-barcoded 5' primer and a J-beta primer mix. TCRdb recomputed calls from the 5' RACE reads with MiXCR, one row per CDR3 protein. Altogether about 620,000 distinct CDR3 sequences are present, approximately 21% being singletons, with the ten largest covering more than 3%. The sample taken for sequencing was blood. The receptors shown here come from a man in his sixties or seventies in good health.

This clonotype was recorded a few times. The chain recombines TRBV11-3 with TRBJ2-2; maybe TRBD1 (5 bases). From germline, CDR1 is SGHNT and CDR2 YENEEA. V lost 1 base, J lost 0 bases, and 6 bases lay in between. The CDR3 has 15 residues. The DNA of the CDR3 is TGTGCCAGCAGCTTAGTAGGGGCGAACACCGGGGAGCTGTTTTTT. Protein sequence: CASSLVGANTGELFF. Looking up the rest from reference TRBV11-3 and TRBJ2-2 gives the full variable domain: EAGVVQSPRYKIIEKKQPVAFWCNPISGHNTLYWYLQNLGQGPELLIRYENEEAVDDSQLPKDRFSAERLKGVDSTLKIQPAELGDSAVYLCASSLVGANTGELFFGEGSRLTVL.

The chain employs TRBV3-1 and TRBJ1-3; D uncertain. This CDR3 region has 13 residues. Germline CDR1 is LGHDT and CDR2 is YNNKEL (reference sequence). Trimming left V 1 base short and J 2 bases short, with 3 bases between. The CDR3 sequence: CASSQGAGNTIYF. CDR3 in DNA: TGTGCCAGCAGCCAAGGGGCTGGAAACACCATATATTTT.

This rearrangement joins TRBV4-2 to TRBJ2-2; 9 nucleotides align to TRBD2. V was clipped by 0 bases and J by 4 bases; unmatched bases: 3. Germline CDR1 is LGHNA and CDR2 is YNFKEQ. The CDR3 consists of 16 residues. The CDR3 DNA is TGTGCCAGCAGCCAAGATTTAGCGGGAGTCACCGGGGAGCTGTTTTTT. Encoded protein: CASSQDLAGVTGELFF.

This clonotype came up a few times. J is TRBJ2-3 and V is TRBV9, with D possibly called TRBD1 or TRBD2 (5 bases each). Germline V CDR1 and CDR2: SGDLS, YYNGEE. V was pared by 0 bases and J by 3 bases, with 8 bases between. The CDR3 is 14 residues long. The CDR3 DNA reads TGTGCCAGCAGCGTAGGAGGGGTGACAGATACGCAGTATTTT. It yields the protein CASSVGGVTDTQYF.

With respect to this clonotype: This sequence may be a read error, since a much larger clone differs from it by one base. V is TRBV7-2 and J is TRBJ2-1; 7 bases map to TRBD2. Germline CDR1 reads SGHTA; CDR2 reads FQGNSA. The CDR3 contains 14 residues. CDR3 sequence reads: CASSLASGNNEQLF. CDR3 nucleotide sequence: TGTGCCAGCAGCCTAGCTAGCGGTAACAATGAGCAGCTCTTC.

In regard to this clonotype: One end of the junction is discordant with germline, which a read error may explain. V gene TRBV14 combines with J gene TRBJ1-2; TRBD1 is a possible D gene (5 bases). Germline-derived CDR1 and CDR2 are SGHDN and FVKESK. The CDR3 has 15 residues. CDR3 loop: CASSQGGTPDYSYTF. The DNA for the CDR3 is TGTGCCAGCAGCCAAGGGGGGACCCCGGACTATAGCTACACCTTC. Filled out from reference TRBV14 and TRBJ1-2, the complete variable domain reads EAGVTQFPSHSVIEKGQTVTLRCDPISGHDNLYWYRRVMGKEIKFLLHFVKESKQDESGMPNNRFLAERTGGTYSTLKVQPAELEDSGVYFCASSQGGTPDYSYTFGSGTRLTVV.

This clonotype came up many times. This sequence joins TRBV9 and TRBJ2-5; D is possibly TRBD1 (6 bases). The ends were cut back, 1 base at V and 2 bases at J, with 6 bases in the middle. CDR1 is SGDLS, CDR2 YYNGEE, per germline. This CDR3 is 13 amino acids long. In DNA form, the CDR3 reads TGTGCCAGCAGCGTACAGGGGCAAGAGACCCAGTACTTC. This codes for CASSVQGQETQYF.

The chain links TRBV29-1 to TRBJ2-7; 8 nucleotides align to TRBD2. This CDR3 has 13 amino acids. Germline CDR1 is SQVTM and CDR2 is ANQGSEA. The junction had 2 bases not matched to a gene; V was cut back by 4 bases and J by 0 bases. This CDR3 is CSVVAGFSYEQYF. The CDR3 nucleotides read TGCAGCGTTGTAGCGGGGTTCTCCTACGAGCAGTACTTC.

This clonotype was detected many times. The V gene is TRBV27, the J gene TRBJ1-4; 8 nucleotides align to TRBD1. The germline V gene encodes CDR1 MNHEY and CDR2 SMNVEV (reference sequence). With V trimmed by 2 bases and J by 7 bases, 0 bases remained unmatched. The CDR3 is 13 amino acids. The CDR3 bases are TGTGCCAGCAGTTTACAGGGGGCTGAAAAACTGTTTTTT. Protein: CASSLQGAEKLFF.

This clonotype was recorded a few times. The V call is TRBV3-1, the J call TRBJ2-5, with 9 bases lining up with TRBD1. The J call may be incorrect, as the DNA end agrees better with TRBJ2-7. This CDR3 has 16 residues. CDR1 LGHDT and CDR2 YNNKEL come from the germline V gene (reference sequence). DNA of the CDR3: TGTGCCAGCAGCCAAGACCCGGGGACAGGGTCCTACGAGCAGTACTTC. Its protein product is CASSQDPGTGSYEQYF.

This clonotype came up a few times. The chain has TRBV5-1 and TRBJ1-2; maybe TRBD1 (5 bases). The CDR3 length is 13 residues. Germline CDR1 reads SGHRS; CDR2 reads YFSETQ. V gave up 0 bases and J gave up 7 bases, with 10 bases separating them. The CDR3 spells CASSLDSGSGYTF. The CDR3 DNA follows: TGCGCCAGCAGCTTGGACTCAGGGTCTGGCTACACCTTC.

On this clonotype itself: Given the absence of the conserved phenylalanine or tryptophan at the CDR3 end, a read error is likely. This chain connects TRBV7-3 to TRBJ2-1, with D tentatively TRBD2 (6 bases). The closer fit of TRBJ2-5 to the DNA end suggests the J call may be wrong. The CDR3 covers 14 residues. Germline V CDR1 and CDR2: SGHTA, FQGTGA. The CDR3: CASSSSSALPAQYL. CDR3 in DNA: TGTGCCAGCAGCTCATCTAGCGCCCTTCCGGCCCAGTACCTC.

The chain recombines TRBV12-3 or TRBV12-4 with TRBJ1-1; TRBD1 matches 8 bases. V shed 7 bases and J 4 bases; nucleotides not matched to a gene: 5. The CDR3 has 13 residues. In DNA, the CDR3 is TGTGCCAGCACAGGGGGCGAGAGCACTGAAGCTTTCTTT. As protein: CASTGGESTEAFF.

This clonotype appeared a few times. This CDR3 reads CASSPDWDRKETQYF. CDR3 DNA: TGCGCCAGCAGTCCTGACTGGGACAGAAAAGAGACCCAGTACTTC. The J gene is TRBJ2-5, the V gene TRBV10-2; 7 nucleotides match TRBD1. The CDR3 consists of 15 residues. V was pared by 5 bases and J by 3 bases, with 9 bases of the junction left unmatched. The V gene's germline CDR1 is WSHSY and CDR2 SAAADI.

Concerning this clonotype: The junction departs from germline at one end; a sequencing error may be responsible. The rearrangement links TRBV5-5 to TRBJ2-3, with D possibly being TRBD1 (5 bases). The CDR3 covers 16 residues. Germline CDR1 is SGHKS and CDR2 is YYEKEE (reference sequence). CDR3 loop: CASSLVYQGSTDAQYF. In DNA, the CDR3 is TGTGCCAGCAGCTTGGTTTATCAGGGAAGCACAGATGCGCAGTATTTT.

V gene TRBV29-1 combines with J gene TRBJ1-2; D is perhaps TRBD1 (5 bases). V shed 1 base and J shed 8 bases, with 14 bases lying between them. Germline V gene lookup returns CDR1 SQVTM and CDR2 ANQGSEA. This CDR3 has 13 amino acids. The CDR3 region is CSVEVLQGVGYTF. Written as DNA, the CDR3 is TGCAGCGTTGAAGTCCTCCAGGGTGTGGGCTACACCTTC.

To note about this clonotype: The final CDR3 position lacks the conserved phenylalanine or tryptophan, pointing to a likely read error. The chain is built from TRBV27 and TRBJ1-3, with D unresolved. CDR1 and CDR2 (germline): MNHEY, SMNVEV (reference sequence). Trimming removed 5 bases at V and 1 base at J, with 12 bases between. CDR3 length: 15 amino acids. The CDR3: CASSPNPRSGNTIYL. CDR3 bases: TGTGCCAGCAGTCCAAACCCACGGTCTGGAAACACCATATATCTT.

For the CDR3, the DNA is TGCAGTGTTCCGTTCCGGGGACAGAATAATTCACCCCTCCACTTT. Amino acid sequence: CSVPFRGQNNSPLHF. The V call is TRBV20-1, the J call TRBJ1-6; 7 bases line up with TRBD1. V lost 7 bases and J lost 5; bases outside the gene matches: 11. This CDR3 region has 15 residues. Germline V gene lookup returns CDR1 DFQATT and CDR2 SNEGSKA (reference sequence).

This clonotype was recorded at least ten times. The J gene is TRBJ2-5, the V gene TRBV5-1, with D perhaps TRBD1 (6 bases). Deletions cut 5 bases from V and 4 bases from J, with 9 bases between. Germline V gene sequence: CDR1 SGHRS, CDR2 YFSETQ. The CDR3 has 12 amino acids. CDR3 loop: CASRTGRETQYF. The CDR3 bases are TGCGCCAGCAGGACAGGAAGAGAGACCCAGTACTTC.

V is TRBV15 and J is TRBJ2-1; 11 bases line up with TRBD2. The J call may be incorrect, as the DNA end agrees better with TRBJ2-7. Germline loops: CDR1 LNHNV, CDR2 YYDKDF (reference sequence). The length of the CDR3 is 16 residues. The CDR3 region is CATSSALAGVGNEQYF. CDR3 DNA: TGTGCCACCAGCAGTGCACTAGCGGGAGTAGGCAATGAGCAGTACTTC.

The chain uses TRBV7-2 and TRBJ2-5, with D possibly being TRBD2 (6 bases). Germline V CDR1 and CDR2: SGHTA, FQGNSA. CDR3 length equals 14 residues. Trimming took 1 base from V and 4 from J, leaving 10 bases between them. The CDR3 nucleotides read TGTGCCAGCAGCTTAGAGGGAGGAGTAGAGACCCAGTACTTC. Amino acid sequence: CASSLEGGVETQYF. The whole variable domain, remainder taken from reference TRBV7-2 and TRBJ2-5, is GAGVSQSPSNKVTEKGKDVELRCDPISGHTALYWYRQSLGQGLEFLIYFQGNSAPDKSGLPSDRFSAERTGGSVSTLTIQRTQQEDSAVYLCASSLEGGVETQYFGPGTRLLVL.